This T cell receptor (beta chain) was identified during a study of blood T cell repertoires in COVID-19. The CDR3 is 17 residues long. CDR1 LGHNA and CDR2 YNFKEQ come from the germline V gene. V shed 1 base, J shed 0 bases, and the junction held 6 bases outside the gene matches. Profiling relied on immunoSEQ multiplex PCR, and the TCRdb table lists in-frame clones only, not all of them. In the table there are about 220,000 clones, 75% to 90% of which are singletons. The receptor was isolated from a human donor in a cohort sampled during active COVID-19. This chain uses TRBV4-2 with TRBJ2-7; 10 bases are a match to TRBD2. The sequenced sample was peripheral blood. The DNA for the CDR3 is TGTGCCAGCAGCCAAGGTGGTAGGACTAGCGGCTCCTACGAGCAGTACTTC. Translated, it gives CASSQGGRTSGSYEQYF.